Listed below are T cell receptor beta chains from one sample, sequenced in a study of cytomegalovirus exposure and HLA in healthy donors. Some clones are missing from TCRdb's copy, which holds only in-frame ones; the method was immunoSEQ multiplex PCR. The sample has some 150,000 clones, approximately 78% seen once. Source material: PBMCs. These receptors were obtained from a male donor in good health and CMV-seronegative. The CDR3 runs from the conserved cysteine through the conserved F or W. The D gene is left open where the match is weak. Part of the rows lack a size; the others show once, few, many or a class for expanded clones.

len	v_gene	d_gene	j_gene	abundance	CDR3nt	CDR3aa
14	TRBV7-2	TRBD2	TRBJ2-7	NA	TGTGCCAGCAGCAGCGGGACTAAGTCCTACGAGCAGTACTTC	CASSSGTKSYEQYF
17	TRBV5-1	NA	TRBJ2-1	NA	TGCGCCAGCAGCCAACGCCCTAGCGCCTATCAATACAATGAGCAGTTCTTC	CASSQRPSAYQYNEQFF
16	TRBV7-2	TRBD2	TRBJ2-2	NA	TGTGCCAGCAGCTTCCCGGGACTAGCGGGAACCGGGGAGCTGTTTTTT	CASSFPGLAGTGELFF
13	TRBV11-2	NA	TRBJ1-1	NA	TGTGCCAGCAGCCTTGAGTTGAACACTGAAGCTTTCTTT	CASSLELNTEAFF
11	TRBV2	NA	TRBJ2-7	NA	TGTGCCAGCAGTGTTGCTCCCGAGCAGTACTTC	CASSVAPEQYF
18	TRBV4-2	TRBD1	TRBJ1-5	NA	TGTGCCAGCAGCCAGGACTCGGACAGGGGGGTATTATATCAGCCCCAGCATTTT	CASSQDSDRGVLYQPQHF
15	TRBV18	TRBD1	TRBJ2-3	NA	TGTGCCAGCTCACAAGGGACAGCTCTTACAGATACGCAGTATTTT	CASSQGTALTDTQYF
16	TRBV19	TRBD2	TRBJ2-7	NA	TGTGCCAGTGCTCCAACCGTGGCTAGCGGGTCCCACGAGCAGTACTTC	CASAPTVASGSHEQYF
14	TRBV4-1	TRBD1	TRBJ2-7	NA	TGCGCCAGCAGCCTGGGACAGATAGACTACGAGCAGTACTTC	CASSLGQIDYEQYF
16	TRBV6-1	TRBD1	TRBJ1-1	NA	TGTGCCAGCAGTGAAGGGACAGGGTGGTTGAACACTGAAGCTTTCTTT	CASSEGTGWLNTEAFF
16	TRBV11-3	NA	TRBJ2-1	NA	TGTGCCAGCAGCCTGGGCCAAGGGGCACCCAACAATGAGCAGTTCTTC	CASSLGQGAPNNEQFF
14	TRBV6-4	NA	TRBJ1-1	NA	TGTGCCAGCAGTGCCTCAGAACAGGCTACTGAAGCTTTCTTT	CASSASEQATEAFF
15	TRBV18	NA	TRBJ1-4	NA	TGTGCCAGCTCACCATGGCCAGGTGTTAATGAAAAACTGTTTTTT	CASSPWPGVNEKLFF
15	TRBV29-1	NA	TRBJ2-3	once	TGCAGCGTTGAAGATGCAGGATTAAGCACAGATACGCAGTATTTT	CSVEDAGLSTDTQYF
16	TRBV5-1	TRBD1	TRBJ1-3	NA	TGCGCCAGCAGCACGGGGACAGTGAGCTCTGGAAACACCATATATTTT	CASSTGTVSSGNTIYF